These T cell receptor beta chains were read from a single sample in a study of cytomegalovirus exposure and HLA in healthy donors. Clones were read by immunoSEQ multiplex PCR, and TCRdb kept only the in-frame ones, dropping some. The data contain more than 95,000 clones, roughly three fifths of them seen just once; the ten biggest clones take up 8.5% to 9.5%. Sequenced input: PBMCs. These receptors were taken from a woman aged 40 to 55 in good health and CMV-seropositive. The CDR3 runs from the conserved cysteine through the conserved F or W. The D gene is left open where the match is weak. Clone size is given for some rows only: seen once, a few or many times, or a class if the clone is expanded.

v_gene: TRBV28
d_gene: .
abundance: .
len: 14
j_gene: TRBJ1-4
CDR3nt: TGTGCCAGCAGGACAGTTGCAACTAATGAAAAACTGTTTTTT
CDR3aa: CASRTVATNEKLFF

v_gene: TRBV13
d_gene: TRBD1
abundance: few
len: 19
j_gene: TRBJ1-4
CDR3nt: TGTGCCAGCAGCTTAGCGACGTCCGGACAGGGGAGCGCGCATGAAAAACTGTTTTTT
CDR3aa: CASSLATSGQGSAHEKLFF

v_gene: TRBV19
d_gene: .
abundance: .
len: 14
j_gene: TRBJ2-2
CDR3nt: TGTGCCAGTTGTACCGGGTCCAACACCGGGGAGCTGTTTTTT
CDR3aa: CASCTGSNTGELFF

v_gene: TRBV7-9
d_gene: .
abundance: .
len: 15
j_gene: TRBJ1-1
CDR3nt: TGTGCCAGCAGCTTAGGTGGGCATCCCGCCCATAACGCTTTCTTT
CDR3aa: CASSLGGHPAHNAFF

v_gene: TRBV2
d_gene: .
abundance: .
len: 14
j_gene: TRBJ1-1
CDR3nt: TGTGCCAGCAGAGACAGGAGCATGAACACTGAAGCTTTCTTT
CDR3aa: CASRDRSMNTEAFF

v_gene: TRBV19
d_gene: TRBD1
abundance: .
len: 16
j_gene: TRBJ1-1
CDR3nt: TGTGCCAGTAGTATGTTCGGGACAGGCTTGAACACTGAAGCTTTCTTT
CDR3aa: CASSMFGTGLNTEAFF

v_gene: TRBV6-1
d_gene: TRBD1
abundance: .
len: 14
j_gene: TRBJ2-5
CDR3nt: TGTGCCAGCAGTGAATCCGGGACAGGAGAGACCCAGTACTTC
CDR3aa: CASSESGTGETQYF

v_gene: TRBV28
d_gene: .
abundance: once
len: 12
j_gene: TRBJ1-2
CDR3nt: TGTGCCAGCAGTTATAACATGGATGGCTACACCTTC
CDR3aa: CASSYNMDGYTF

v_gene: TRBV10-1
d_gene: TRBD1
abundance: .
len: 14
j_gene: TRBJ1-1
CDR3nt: TGCGCTCTGATCGACCGGGACAGGGCCAATGAAGCTTTCTTT
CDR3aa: CALIDRDRANEAFF

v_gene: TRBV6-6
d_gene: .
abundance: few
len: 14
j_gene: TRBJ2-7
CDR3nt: TGTGCCAGCATAAACTCCAGGGTTTTAGACGAGCAGTACTTC
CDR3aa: CASINSRVLDEQYF

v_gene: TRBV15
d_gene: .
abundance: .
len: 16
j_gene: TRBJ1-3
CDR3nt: TGTGCCACCAGCAGAGATAGAGAGAGCTCTGGAAACACCATATATTTT
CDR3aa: CATSRDRESSGNTIYF

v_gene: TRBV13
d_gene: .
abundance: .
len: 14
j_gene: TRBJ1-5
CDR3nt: TGTGCCAGCAGCGATCAGGGTCACGGTCAGCCCCAGCATTTT
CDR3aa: CASSDQGHGQPQHF

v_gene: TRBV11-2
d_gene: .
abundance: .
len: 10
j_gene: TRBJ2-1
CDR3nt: TGTGCCACCCTACACAATGAGCAGTTCTTC
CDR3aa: CATLHNEQFF

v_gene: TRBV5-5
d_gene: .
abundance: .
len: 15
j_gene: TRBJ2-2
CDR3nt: TGTGCCAGCAGCCCCGACAGGCTCGCCACCGGGGAGCTGTTTTTT
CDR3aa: CASSPDRLATGELFF

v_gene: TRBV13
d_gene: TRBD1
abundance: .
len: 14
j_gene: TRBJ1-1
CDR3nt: TGTGCCAGCAGCTTAGAGAGGGGGCGCACTGAAGCTTTCTTT
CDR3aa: CASSLERGRTEAFF

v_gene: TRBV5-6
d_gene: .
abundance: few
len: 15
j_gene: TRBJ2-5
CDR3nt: TGTGCCAGCAGCTCGACGGGAGTCCACGAAGAGACCCAGTACTTC
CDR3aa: CASSSTGVHEETQYF

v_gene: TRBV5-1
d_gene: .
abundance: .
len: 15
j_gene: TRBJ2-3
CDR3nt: TGCGCCAGCAGCTTGGGGGCTCTCAGCACAGATACGCAGTATTTT
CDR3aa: CASSLGALSTDTQYF

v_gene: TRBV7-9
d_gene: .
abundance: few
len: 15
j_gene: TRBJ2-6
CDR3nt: TGTGCCAGCAGCTTCCAGGGTTCCGGGGCCAACGTCCTGACTTTC
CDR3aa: CASSFQGSGANVLTF

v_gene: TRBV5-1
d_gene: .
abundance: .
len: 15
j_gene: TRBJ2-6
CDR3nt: TGCGCCAGCAGCCCGGGTGGAACCGGGGCCAACGTCCTGACTTTC
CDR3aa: CASSPGGTGANVLTF

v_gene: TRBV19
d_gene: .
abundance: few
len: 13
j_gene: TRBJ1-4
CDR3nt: TGTGCCAGTAGTTTCGACCGGGGTGAAAAACTGTTTTTT
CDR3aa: CASSFDRGEKLFF

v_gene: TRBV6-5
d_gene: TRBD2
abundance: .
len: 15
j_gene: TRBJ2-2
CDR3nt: TGTGCCAGCAGTCTCGGACTAGCGGGTACCGGGGAGCTGTTTTTT
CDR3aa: CASSLGLAGTGELFF